One and the same sample provided the 8 T cell receptor beta chains below, sequenced in a study of CD8 T cells in ankylosing spondylitis. In TCRdb, the 5' RACE reads were re-called with MiXCR into one record per CDR3 protein. In the table there are 130,000 or so distinct CDR3 sequences, 11% of which are singletons. Material: blood, either unsorted or a sorted T cell fraction (not recorded which). The receptor source for this set is a female donor with ankylosing spondylitis or in good health (not recorded which).

This clonotype appeared many times. The chain uses TRBV7-9 and TRBJ2-7; 7 nucleotides agree with TRBD1. This CDR3 region has 12 residues. V dropped 5 bases and J dropped 11; count of bases not matched to a gene: 9. From germline, CDR1 is SEHNR and CDR2 FQNEAQ (reference sequence). CDR3 in DNA: TGTGCCAGCAGCAAAACCACAGGGGCGGAGTACTTC. Encoded protein: CASSKTTGAEYF.

This clonotype has at least ten counts. The V and J genes are TRBV20-1 and TRBJ1-2, with D unclear. The germline V and J ends were trimmed by 5 bases and 6 bases, with 10 bases remaining between them. CDR1 DFQATT and CDR2 SNEGSKA come from the germline V gene (reference sequence). This CDR3 spans 11 amino acids. DNA for the CDR3: TGCAGTGCTTGGCCAGGAGATGGCTACACCTTC. It encodes CSAWPGDGYTF.

The gene calls are TRBV11-2 and TRBJ2-2, with 8 bases lining up with TRBD1. The CDR3 runs 20 residues. The ends lost 5 bases at V and 7 bases at J; junction bases unmatched: 24. CDR1 SGHAT and CDR2 FQNNGV come from the germline V gene. The CDR3 coding sequence is TGTGCCAGCAGCCCCCGACCCCAGACAGGGGAAAAGAGTATTTTCGGGGAGCTGTTTTTT. It yields the protein CASSPRPQTGEKSIFGELFF.

This clonotype was counted a few times. CDR3 nucleotide sequence: TGTGCCAGCAGTGACAGACCTAGCAGCACCGGGGAGCTGTTTTTT. This gives the protein CASSDRPSSTGELFF. This chain joins TRBV2 and TRBJ2-2; TRBD2 might be the D (5 bases). CDR1 and CDR2 from the germline V gene are SNHLY and FYNNEI. V gave up 3 bases and J gave up 4 bases, with 12 bases separating them. The length of the CDR3 is 15 residues. The full variable domain, with the rest looked up from reference TRBV2 and TRBJ2-2, is EPEVTQTPSHQVTQMGQEVILRCVPISNHLYFYWYRQILGQKVEFLVSFYNNEISEKSEIFDDQFSVERPDGSNFTLKIRSTKLEDSAMYFCASSDRPSSTGELFFGEGSRLTVL.

Of note for this clonotype: A much larger clone lies one base from this, so it may be a read error. The gene calls are TRBV7-2 and TRBJ2-5; 12 nucleotides agree with TRBD2. This CDR3 region has 15 residues. The V gene's germline CDR1 is SGHTA and CDR2 FQGNSA. Here the CDR3 reads CAGSRGLAGLETQYF. DNA for the CDR3: TGTGCCGGCAGCAGGGGACTAGCGGGTTTAGAGACCCAGTACTTC.

This clonotype was counted many times. The genes are TRBV11-2 and TRBJ2-3; tentative D call: TRBD2 (5 bases). V was pared by 1 base and J by 2 bases, with 10 bases between. CDR1 SGHAT and CDR2 FQNNGV come from the germline V gene. This CDR3 spans 15 amino acids. CDR3 amino acids: CASSLVGGSTDTQYF. CDR3 sequence (DNA): TGTGCCAGCAGCTTAGTAGGAGGATCCACAGATACGCAGTATTTT.

This clonotype has only a few counts. V gene TRBV6-4 combines with J gene TRBJ1-5, with a tentative D call TRBD1 (5 bases). The V gene lost 3 bases and the J gene lost 4 bases, with 19 bases spanning the gap. Germline V lookup: CDR1 MRHNA, CDR2 SNTAGT. CDR3 length: 17 amino acids. CDR3 sequence (DNA): TGTGCCAGCAGTGAAGTGAGGCAGGGCTACCTGAATCAGCCCCAGCATTTT. This gives the protein CASSEVRQGYLNQPQHF.

This clonotype occurred many times. The CDR3 sequence is CSAFRGRVGDEAFF. The DNA for the CDR3 is TGCAGTGCTTTTCGAGGGCGGGTTGGCGATGAAGCTTTCTTT. This chain links TRBV20-1 with TRBJ1-1; D unclear. The germline gives CDR1 DFQATT, CDR2 SNEGSKA (reference sequence). The length of the CDR3 is 14 residues. The V end lost 5 bases, the J end lost 7 bases, and 20 bases lay between the germline ends.